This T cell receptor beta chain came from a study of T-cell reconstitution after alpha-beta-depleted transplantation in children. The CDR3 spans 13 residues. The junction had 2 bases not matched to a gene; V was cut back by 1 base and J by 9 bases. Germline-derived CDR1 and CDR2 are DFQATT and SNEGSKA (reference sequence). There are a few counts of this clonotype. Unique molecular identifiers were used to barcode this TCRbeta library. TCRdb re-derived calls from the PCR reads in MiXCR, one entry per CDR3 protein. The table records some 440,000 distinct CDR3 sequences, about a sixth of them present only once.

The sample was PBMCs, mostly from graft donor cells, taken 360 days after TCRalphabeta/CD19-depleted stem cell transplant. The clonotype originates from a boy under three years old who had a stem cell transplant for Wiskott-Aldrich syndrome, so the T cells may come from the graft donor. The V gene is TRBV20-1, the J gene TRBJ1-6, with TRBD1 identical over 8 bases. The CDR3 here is CSARARGLSPLHF. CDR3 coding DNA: TGCAGTGCTAGAGCCAGGGGGCTTTCACCCCTCCACTTT.